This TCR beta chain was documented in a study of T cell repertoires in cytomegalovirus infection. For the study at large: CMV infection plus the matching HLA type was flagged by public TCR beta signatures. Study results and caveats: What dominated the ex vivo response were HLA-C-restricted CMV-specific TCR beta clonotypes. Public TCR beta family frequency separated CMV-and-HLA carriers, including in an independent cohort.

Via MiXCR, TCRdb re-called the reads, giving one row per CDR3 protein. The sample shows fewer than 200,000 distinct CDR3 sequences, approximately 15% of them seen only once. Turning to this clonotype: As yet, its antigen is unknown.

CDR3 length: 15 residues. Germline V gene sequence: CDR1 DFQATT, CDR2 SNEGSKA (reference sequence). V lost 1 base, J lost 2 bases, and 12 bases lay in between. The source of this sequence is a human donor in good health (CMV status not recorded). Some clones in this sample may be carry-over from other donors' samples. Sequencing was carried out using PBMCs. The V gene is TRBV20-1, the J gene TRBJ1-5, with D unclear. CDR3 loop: CSARAGGEGNQPQHF. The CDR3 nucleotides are TGCAGTGCTAGAGCTGGCGGGGAAGGCAATCAGCCCCAGCATTTT.